The subject of this entry is one TCR beta chain. From germline, CDR1 is SGHNT and CDR2 YYREEE (reference sequence). Trimming took 0 bases from V and 10 from J, leaving 11 bases between them. The CDR3 spans 14 residues. The authors' processing: Amplified reference gene primers provided the basis for estimating nucleated cell counts. Profiling relied on immunoSEQ multiplex PCR, and the TCRdb table lists in-frame clones only, not all of them. Clone size and V and J calls were adopted from that table, with D and trimming inferred from the DNA. The data hold over 100,000 clones, with 75% to 90% observed a single time. This specimen comes from a study of blood T cell repertoires in COVID-19. About the research overall: PBMCs, B-cell-depleted T cells, or T cells provided the cDNA or gDNA that made up the material.

The chain has TRBV5-4 and TRBJ1-6; D possibly corresponds to TRBD1 (6 bases). The source material was peripheral blood. The origin of this receptor is a man aged 65-85 years with acute or convalescent COVID-19. The CDR3 coding sequence is TGTGCCAGCAGCTTGGACAGGGCACAATCACCCCTCCACTTT. Encoded protein: CASSLDRAQSPLHF.